The present T cell receptor (beta chain) was sequenced within a study of blood T cell repertoires in COVID-19 (dated by TCRdb to about 2020). With respect to the entire study: Samples covering the acute and convalescent phases of COVID-19 were provided by collaborators in the United States, Italy and Spain. The dataset comprised deeply sampled blood TCRbeta repertoires from subjects exposed to, actively infected with, or recovered from COVID-19. The material from the prospective study consisted of cDNA or gDNA derived from T cells, B-cell-depleted T cells, or PBMCs. Samples were obtained from the ongoing ImmuneRACE study (first 160 participants) and from approximately 1,200 subjects provided by 6 global collaborators. Sample metadata almost always included a de-identified subject ID, COVID-19 status, age in years and sex. Where HLA class I and class II types were available, the types were taken from metadata supplied by the sample provider, not from assay-based typing. The repertoires were released in a freely available public database meant as a resource for research on the immune response to SARS-CoV-2. Study-level results and caveats: The amount of clinical and demographic metadata varied by source and participant and was provided uncurated.

In Seattle, one collaborating source enrolled patients while the infection was active and tracked those patients longitudinally over the course of disease. The collaborating institutions used their own protocols to collect whole blood in K2EDTA tubes. Collaborator samples were shipped for TCRbeta analysis as frozen whole blood, isolated PBMCs, or DNA extracted from either sample type. As for this clone: What this receptor recognizes is not known. No base quality information exists; no much larger clone differs at one position.

TCRbeta CDR3 regions were amplified from genomic DNA using the immunoSEQ Assay, a bias-controlled multiplex PCR. Under the source paper's analysis protocol: The number of nucleated cells in each sample was estimated from the amplification of reference gene primers within the assay. To quantify the absolute abundance of each unique TCRbeta CDR3 rearrangement, sequence reads were collapsed and filtered. For each sample, productive Simpson clonality was calculated by taking the square root of Simpson's diversity index across productive rearrangements. In TCRdb, the immuneACCESS table is reduced to in-frame sequences with V and J assigned. These tables do not hold every clone; where another copy was compared, an unresolved V gene accounts for under half, and the others remain unexplained. The D gene and trimming were derived from the DNA, and the V and J assignments and clone size from that table. The sample table holds roughly 250,000 clones, of which approximately 91% were seen once. The biggest ten clones account for around 0.83% of the sample.

V is reduced by 5 bases and J by 0 bases, leaving a spacing of 15 bases between them. The CDR3 holds 16 amino acids from the cysteine to the phenylalanine. Kept here is only the CDR3 DNA, which spans 48 bases and is read in frame from base 1. The germline V gene (reference sequence) yields SEHNR for CDR1 and FQNEAQ for CDR2. The receptor chain draws on TRBV7-9 and TRBJ2-3, with no D gene named confidently. Material: peripheral blood. This sequence originates from a man aged 30 to 39 with COVID-19, enrolled during active disease. CDR3 reads: CASSPRGHSSTDTQYF. The DNA reads as follows: TGTGCCAGCAGCCCCCGTGGGCATTCTAGCACAGATACGCAGTATTTT.